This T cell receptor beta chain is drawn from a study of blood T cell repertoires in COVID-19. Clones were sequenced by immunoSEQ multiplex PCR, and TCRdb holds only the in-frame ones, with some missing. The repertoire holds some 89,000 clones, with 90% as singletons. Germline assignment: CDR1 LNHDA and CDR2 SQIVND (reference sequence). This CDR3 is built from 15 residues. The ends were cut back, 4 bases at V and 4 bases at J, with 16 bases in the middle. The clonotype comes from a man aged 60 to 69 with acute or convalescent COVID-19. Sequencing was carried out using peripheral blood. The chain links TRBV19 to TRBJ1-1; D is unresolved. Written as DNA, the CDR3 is TGTGCCAGTAGTACCCGCCTCAGGAACCCCACTGAAGCTTTCTTT. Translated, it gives CASSTRLRNPTEAFF. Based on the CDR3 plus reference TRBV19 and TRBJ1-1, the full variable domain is DGGITQSPKYLFRKEGQNVTLSCEQNLNHDAMYWYRQDPGQGLRLIYYSQIVNDFQKGDIAEGYSVSREKKESFPLTVTSAQKNPTAFYLCASSTRLRNPTEAFFGQGTRLTVV.